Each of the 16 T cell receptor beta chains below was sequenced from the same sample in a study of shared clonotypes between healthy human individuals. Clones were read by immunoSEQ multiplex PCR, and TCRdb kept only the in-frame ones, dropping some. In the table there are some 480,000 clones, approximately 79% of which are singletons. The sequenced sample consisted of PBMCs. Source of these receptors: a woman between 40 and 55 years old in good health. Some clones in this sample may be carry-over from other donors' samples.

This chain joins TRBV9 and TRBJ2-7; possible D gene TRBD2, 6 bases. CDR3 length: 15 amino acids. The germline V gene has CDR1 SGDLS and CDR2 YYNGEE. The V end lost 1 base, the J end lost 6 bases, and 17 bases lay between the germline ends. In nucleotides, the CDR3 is TGTGCCAGCAGCGTAAGCCCTGGGACTGCTGGCGAGCAGTACTTC. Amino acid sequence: CASSVSPGTAGEQYF.

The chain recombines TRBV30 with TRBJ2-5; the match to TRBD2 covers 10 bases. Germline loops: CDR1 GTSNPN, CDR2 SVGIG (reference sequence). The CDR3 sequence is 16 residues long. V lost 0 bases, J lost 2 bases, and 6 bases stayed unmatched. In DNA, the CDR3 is TGTGCCTGGAGTGTCCCCGAGACTAGCGGGCAAGAGACCCAGTACTTC. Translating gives CAWSVPETSGQETQYF.

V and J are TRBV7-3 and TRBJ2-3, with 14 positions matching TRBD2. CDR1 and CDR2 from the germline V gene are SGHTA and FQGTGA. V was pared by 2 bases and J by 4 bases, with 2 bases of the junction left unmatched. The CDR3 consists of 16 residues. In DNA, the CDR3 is TGTGCCAGCAGCTTACGACTAGCGGGAGGGCCAGATACGCAGTATTTT. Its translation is CASSLRLAGGPDTQYF.

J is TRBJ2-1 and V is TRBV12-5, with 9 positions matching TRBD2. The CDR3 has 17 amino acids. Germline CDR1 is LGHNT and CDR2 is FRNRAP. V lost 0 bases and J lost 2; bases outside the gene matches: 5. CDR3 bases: TGTGCTAGTGGTTTGGTACCGGGCGGGAGGGCCTACAATGAGCAGTTCTTC. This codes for CASGLVPGGRAYNEQFF.

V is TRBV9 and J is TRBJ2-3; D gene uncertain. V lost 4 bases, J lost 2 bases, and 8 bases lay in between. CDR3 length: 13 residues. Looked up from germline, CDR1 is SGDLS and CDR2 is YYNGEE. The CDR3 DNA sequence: TGTGCCAGCAGCCAGACTGCCACAGATACGCAGTATTTT. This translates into CASSQTATDTQYF.

The CDR3 DNA follows: TGTGCCAGCAGTAGATTGAACAACAACTATGGCTACACCTTC. Protein: CASSRLNNNYGYTF. The V call is TRBV2, the J call TRBJ1-2; D gene uncertain. V was pared by 5 bases and J by 2 bases, with 12 bases between. The CDR3 is 14 amino acids. CDR1 SNHLY and CDR2 FYNNEI come from the germline V gene.

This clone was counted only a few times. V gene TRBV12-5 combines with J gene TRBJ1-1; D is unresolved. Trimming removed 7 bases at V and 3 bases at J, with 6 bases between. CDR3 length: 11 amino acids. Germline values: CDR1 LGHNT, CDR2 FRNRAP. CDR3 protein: CASASYTEAFF. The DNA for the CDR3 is TGTGCTAGTGCCAGCTACACTGAAGCTTTCTTT.

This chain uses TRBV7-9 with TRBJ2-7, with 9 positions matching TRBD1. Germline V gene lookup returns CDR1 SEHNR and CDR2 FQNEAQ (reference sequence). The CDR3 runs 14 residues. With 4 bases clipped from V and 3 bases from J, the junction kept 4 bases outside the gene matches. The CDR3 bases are TGTGCCAGCAGCTCCGGGACAGGGATCTACGAGCAGTACTTC. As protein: CASSSGTGIYEQYF.

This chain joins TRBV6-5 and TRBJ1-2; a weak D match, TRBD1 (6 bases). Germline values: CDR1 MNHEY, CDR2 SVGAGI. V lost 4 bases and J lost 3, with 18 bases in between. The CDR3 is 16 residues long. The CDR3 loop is CASSSLLRDKYYGYTF. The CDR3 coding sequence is TGTGCCAGCAGTTCCCTTCTACGGGACAAGTACTATGGCTACACCTTC.

The CDR3 loop reads CASSLRASRSYEQYF. CDR3 DNA sequence: TGTGCCAGCAGCTTACGGGCTAGCAGGTCCTACGAGCAGTACTTC. The chain links TRBV11-1 to TRBJ2-7; possible D gene TRBD2, 5 bases. Between the trimmed V and J ends, which lost 2 bases and 1 base, there was a span of 12 bases. Germline CDR1 SGHAT, CDR2 FQDESV (reference sequence). The CDR3 spans 15 residues.

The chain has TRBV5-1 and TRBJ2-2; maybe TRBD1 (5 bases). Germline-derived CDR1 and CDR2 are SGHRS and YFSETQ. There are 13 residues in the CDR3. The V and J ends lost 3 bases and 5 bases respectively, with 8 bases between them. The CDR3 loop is CASSYDSTGELFF. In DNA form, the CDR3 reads TGCGCCAGCAGCTACGACAGTACCGGGGAGCTGTTTTTT.

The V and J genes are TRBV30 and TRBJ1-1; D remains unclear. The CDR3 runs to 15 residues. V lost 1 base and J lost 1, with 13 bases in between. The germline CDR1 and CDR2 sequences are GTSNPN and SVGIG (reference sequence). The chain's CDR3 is CAWSAPRLPNTEAFF. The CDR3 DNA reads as TGTGCCTGGAGTGCCCCGAGACTTCCGAACACTGAAGCTTTCTTT.

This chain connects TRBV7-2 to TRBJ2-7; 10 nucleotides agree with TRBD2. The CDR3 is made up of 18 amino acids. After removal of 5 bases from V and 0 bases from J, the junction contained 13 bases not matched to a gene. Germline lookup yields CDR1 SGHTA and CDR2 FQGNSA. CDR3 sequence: CASSPQDRGTSASYEQYF. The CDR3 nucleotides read TGTGCCAGCAGCCCACAGGACCGAGGGACTAGCGCCTCCTACGAGCAGTACTTC. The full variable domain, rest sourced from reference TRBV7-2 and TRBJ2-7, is GAGVSQSPSNKVTEKGKDVELRCDPISGHTALYWYRQSLGQGLEFLIYFQGNSAPDKSGLPSDRFSAERTGGSVSTLTIQRTQQEDSAVYLCASSPQDRGTSASYEQYFGPGTRLTVT.

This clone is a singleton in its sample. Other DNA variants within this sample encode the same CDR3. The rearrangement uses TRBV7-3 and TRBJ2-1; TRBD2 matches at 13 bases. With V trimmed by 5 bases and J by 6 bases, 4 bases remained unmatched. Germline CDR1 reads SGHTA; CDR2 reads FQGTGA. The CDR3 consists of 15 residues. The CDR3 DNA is TGTGCCAGCAGCCCCCGACTAGCGGGAGGCAATGAGCAGTTCTTC. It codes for CASSPRLAGGNEQFF.

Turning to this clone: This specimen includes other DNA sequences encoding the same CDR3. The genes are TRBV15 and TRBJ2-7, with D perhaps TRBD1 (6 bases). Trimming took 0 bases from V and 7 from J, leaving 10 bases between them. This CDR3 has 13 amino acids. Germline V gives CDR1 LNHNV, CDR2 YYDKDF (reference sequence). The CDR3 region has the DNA TGTGCCACCAGCAGAGACAGGGGTAGGGAGCAGTACTTC. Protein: CATSRDRGREQYF.

CDR3 nucleotides: TGCAGTGCTGGGGGGGGATCTGGCTACACCTTC. This codes for CSAGGGSGYTF. V gene TRBV20-1 combines with J gene TRBJ1-2, with D tentatively TRBD1 (5 bases). V lost 5 bases, J lost 7 bases, and 11 bases lay in between. From germline, CDR1 is DFQATT and CDR2 SNEGSKA (reference sequence). This CDR3 has 11 amino acids.